This T cell receptor beta chain was captured by sequencing in a study of blood T cell repertoires in COVID-19. Study-level information: PBMCs, B-cell-depleted T cells, or T cells provided the cDNA or gDNA that made up the material.

In the authors' workflow: Counts of nucleated cells, estimated from reference gene primer amplification, were obtained. The data were produced by immunoSEQ multiplex PCR, yet TCRdb's version contains in-frame clones alone and is incomplete. V and J calls and clone size are those listed in that table; D and trimming were worked out from the DNA. The table shows roughly 130,000 clones, with approximately 86% occurring only once. In terms of age and location, participants ranged from about 18 to 95 years and lived in about two dozen US areas. The V end was cut by 0 bases, the J end by 2 bases, with 7 bases between. The germline V gene encodes CDR1 GTSNPN and CDR2 SVGIG (reference sequence). There are 13 residues in the CDR3.

Sample: PBMCs or T cells enriched from blood (not recorded which). This TCR was sampled from a woman aged 45-59 years who had recovered from COVID-19. The V gene is TRBV30, the J gene TRBJ1-2; D unclear. The CDR3: CAWSVSTNYGYTF. The CDR3 bases are TGTGCCTGGAGTGTATCCACAAACTATGGCTACACCTTC.